This T cell receptor (beta chain) was documented in a study of immune evolution from preneoplasia to lung adenocarcinoma (dated by TCRdb to about 2021). Describing the broader study: No AAH lesions showed HLA loss of heterozygosity, compared with 6% to 7.5% of AIS, 15% of MIA and approximately 34% of ADC lesions. The study profiled immune contexture across lung adenocarcinoma precursors and invasive adenocarcinoma using immune gene expression, TCR sequencing and multiplex immunofluorescence. Resected precursor lesions (AAH, AIS, MIA) and invasive adenocarcinomas were each compared against paired morphologically normal lung tissue. The sample size was set by how many specimens were available, not by a prior power calculation. The immune data were integrated with whole exome sequencing and methylation data from the same cohort of nodules. A total of around 50 patients with pulmonary nodules who underwent surgical resection were included in the overall cohort. TCR sequencing data were obtained from 51 patients. According to the study, about 100 samples went through TCR sequencing. POLYSOLVER was used to infer Class I HLA alleles from exome data, while LOHHLA was used to detect allele-specific HLA loss. General study outcomes and caveats: Because every patient came from Japan and China, how well the results apply to Western populations was uncertain. T cell clonality was highest in KRAS-mutant nodules compared with EGFR-mutant or double wild-type lesions. Clonality was highest in normal lung, while later-stage lesions appeared to have lower clonality but higher T cell density and diversity. Findings were based on association rather than direct causation; larger cohorts with long-term follow-up and longitudinal biopsies were deemed needed. Normal lung had the highest top T cell clone frequencies, which appeared to decline progressively from AAH through AIS, MIA and invasive adenocarcinoma.

This clone has only a few counts. Its target antigen remains unknown. One base away there is no much larger clone; base qualities are not given. Including the terminal cysteine and phenylalanine, the CDR3 comprises 13 residues. The entry retains the CDR3 DNA only, 39 bases that are in frame from base 1. V and J are truncated by 0 bases and 7 bases respectively, leaving an intervening sequence of 8 bases. In the germline V gene, CDR1 corresponds to MRHNA and CDR2 to SNTAGT. The patients had resection in Japan or China between about 2013 and 2017. Two lung cancer pathologists independently confirmed the histologic diagnosis of each case on H&E slides. Macro-dissection after pathologic assessment enriched premalignant or tumor cells for nucleic acid extraction. The AllPrep DNA/RNA FFPE Kit was used to isolate DNA from FFPE tissue. Using the immunoSEQ hsTCRbeta Kit, TCR beta CDR3 regions were sequenced from DNA. The authors' analysis ran thus. The ImmunoSEQ Analyzer was used to analyse the TCR sequencing data. T cell clonality was defined as 1 minus Pielou's evenness computed on productive rearrangements. T cell diversity was measured with the inverse Simpson index on productive templates. T cell density was expressed as TCR beta template counts normalized to usable DNA, with usable DNA estimated by amplifying and sequencing housekeeping genes. Two-sided Kruskal-Wallis tests were used to compare TCR metrics between histologic stages. Sourced from immuneACCESS, this table was stored by TCRdb with only in-frame sequences that have V and J called. A share of the clones is absent; for the studies checked, an unresolved V gene accounts for under half, and the remainder has no known explanation. That table is the source of V, J and clone size, and D and trimming were worked out from the DNA. Here the sample has a few thousand clones; roughly 82% occur a single time. The top ten clones comprise around 2% of the sample.

The chain was built from TRBV6-4 and TRBJ2-3, with the D gene call left open. The sample comprised FFPE atypical adenomatous hyperplasia tissue from the lung. The cell subset or site label, as the study defines it: atypical adenomatous hyperplasia (AAH), lung preneoplasia. The TCR originated in a person aged 70 to 85 with lung adenocarcinoma. The sequenced DNA: TGTGCCAGCAGTGACTCCGAGGCTAATACGCAGTATTTT. It specifies CASSDSEANTQYF.